The subject of this entry is one T cell receptor beta chain. Primers for the PCR totalled 60 Vbeta and 13 Jbeta. The repertoire was sequenced with immunoSEQ multiplex PCR; TCRdb's copy has only in-frame clones and lacks some. The sample carries more than 110,000 clones, 70% to 80% recorded once. The data were taken from a study of cytomegalovirus exposure and HLA in healthy donors. Looked up from germline, CDR1 is SGHTA and CDR2 is FQGNSA. The CDR3 extends over 13 amino acids. Trimming took 4 bases from V and 5 from J, leaving 11 bases between them. The V gene is TRBV7-2, the J gene TRBJ1-1; tentatively, D is TRBD1 (6 bases). This sequence was found in a woman aged 45-65 years in good health and CMV-seronegative. Sample: PBMCs. The CDR3 sequence: CASSSPQGTEAFF. The CDR3, as DNA: TGTGCCAGCAGCTCCCCTCAGGGGACTGAAGCTTTCTTT.